This TCR beta chain stems from a study of shared clonotypes between healthy human individuals. Study-wide points: Rarefaction showed that sequencing of sorted subsets was incomplete (despite large depth).

Those who donated were healthy HIV-negative adults, with no recent acute infections or vaccinations reported. Profiled with immunoSEQ multiplex PCR; TCRdb holds only in-frame clones, not every one. The data hold 950,000 to 1,100,000 clones, with 75% observed a single time. Points on this clone: Its antigen is not identified.

The length of the CDR3 is 21 residues. Germline V gene lookup returns CDR1 LGHNA and CDR2 YSLEER. V lost 0 bases, J lost 2 bases, and 11 bases stayed unmatched. This TCR was sampled from a man younger than 35 in good health. The rearrangement joins TRBV4-3 to TRBJ2-6, with 12 bases identical to TRBD1. The sequenced material came from memory CD4+ T cells sorted from blood. Subset in this sample: CD45RA-negative fraction. For the CDR3, the DNA is TGCGCCAGCAGCCAAGAACCGGGACAGGGGGCAGGAGTCCCTGGGGCCAACGTCCTGACTTTC. Residues: CASSQEPGQGAGVPGANVLTF.